This record covers a single T cell receptor beta chain. The antigen remains undetermined. The entry originates in a study of cytomegalovirus exposure and HLA in healthy donors. Study results and caveats: In vitro data verified a few CMV-associated chains as specific for CMV antigens.

Generated by immunoSEQ multiplex PCR, the TCRdb table keeps only in-frame clones and is missing some. The table has tens of thousands of clones, around 97% seen once. The sequence came from a man aged 30 to 39 in good health and CMV-seropositive. The sample taken for sequencing was PBMCs.

In DNA form, the CDR3 reads TGTGCCAGCGGCCTGGGACTAGCGGGAGCCGAGCAGTACTTC. Translated: CASGLGLAGAEQYF. The rearrangement uses TRBV27 and TRBJ2-7; 14 bases are shared with TRBD2. V gave up 8 bases and J gave up 6 bases; unmatched junction bases: 6. Germline V CDR1 and CDR2: MNHEY, SMNVEV (reference sequence). This CDR3 has 14 amino acids.